This T cell receptor beta chain appears in the sequencing data of a study of CD8+ T cells in alopecia areata. Study information: Tofacitinib was taken orally by treated patients, and the dose was 5 to 10 mg twice daily. Notes on the study in general: Within the top 100, expanded CD8+ clones significantly decreased with tofacitinib, as did scalp clonality. Resident alphabeta T cells of normal skin are also sequenced in scalp samples. Shared TCR sequences were less clear between patients than in mice, possibly partly from HLA diversity.

RNA extraction and reverse transcription yielded cDNA as sequencing template. The protocol was immunoSEQ multiplex PCR, while the TCRdb copy is restricted to in-frame clones and leaves out a portion. The sample consists of approximately 180,000 clones, approximately 67% of them appearing once. This sample's treatment: oral pan-JAK inhibitor, 5-10 mg twice daily. In the case of this clone: Its antigen is unidentified.

Trimming removed 4 bases from V and 0 bases from J, with 20 bases in between. This CDR3 has 19 residues. CDR1 and CDR2 (germline): SGHRS, YFSETQ. V usage is TRBV5-1 and J usage is TRBJ2-6; D tentatively reads TRBD1 or TRBD2 (5 bases each). This material consisted of CD4+ T cells sorted from blood, taken between weeks 49 and 50, from a patient treated with tofacitinib. The clonotype originates from a human donor with alopecia areata. The CDR3 DNA reads as TGCGCCAGCAGCCCGCAGACCGGGACGGCCTCCTCTGGGGCCAACGTCCTGACTTTC. Translating gives CASSPQTGTASSGANVLTF.